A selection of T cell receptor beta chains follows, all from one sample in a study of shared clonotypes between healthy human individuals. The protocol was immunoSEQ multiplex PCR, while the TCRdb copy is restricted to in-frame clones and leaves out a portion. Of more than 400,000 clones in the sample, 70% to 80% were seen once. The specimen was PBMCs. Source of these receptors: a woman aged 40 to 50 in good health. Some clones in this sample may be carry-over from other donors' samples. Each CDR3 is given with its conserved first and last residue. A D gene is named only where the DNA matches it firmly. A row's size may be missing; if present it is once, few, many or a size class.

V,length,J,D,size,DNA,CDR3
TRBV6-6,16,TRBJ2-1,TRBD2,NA,TGTGCCAGCAGTTACTCCGGCGGGAGGGCAGGCAATGAGCAGTTCTTC,CASSYSGGRAGNEQFF
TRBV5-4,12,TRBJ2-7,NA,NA,TGTGCCAGCAGCTTTTTTTTATACGAGCAGTACTTC,CASSFFLYEQYF
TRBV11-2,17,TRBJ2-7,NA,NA,TGTGCCAGCAGCTTACATCCCGCGGGAACGGGTCGGTACGAGCAGTACTTC,CASSLHPAGTGRYEQYF
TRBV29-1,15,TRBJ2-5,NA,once,TGCAGCGTTCCCCGGCCAGGAGGCGGCATAGAGACCCAGTACTTC,CSVPRPGGGIETQYF
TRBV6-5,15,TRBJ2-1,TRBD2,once,TGTGCCAGCAGTTACTCAGGCGGGAGGGAGAATGAGCAGTTCTTC,CASSYSGGRENEQFF
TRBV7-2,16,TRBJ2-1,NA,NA,TGTGCCAGCAGCCCCCATGGGGGTGAATTGGGGAATGAGCAGTTCTTC,CASSPHGGELGNEQFF
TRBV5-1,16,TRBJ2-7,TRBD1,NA,TGCGCCAGCAGCCTAGTCCCGAACAGGGGGTCCTCCGAGCAGTACTTC,CASSLVPNRGSSEQYF
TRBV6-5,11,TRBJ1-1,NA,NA,TGTGCCACCGGCCCAGGGGCTGGAGCTTTCTTT,CATGPGAGAFF
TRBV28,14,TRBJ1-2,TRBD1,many,TGTGCCAGCAGTTCAACCAGACAGGGTTATGGCTACACCTTC,CASSSTRQGYGYTF
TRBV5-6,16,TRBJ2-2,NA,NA,TGTGCCAGCAGCTTGGTTGAGTTTGGGGACACCGGGGAGCTGTTTTTT,CASSLVEFGDTGELFF
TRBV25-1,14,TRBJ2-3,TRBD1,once,TGTGCCAGCAGTACGGACAGGGGCGGGAATACGCAGTATTTT,CASSTDRGGNTQYF
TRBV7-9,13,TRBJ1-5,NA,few,TGTGCCAGCAGCTTAGTAGGTGGTCAGCCCCAGCATTTT,CASSLVGGQPQHF
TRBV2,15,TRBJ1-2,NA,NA,TGTGCCAGCAGTCGAGGGCAGGAAACTAACTATGGCTACACCTTC,CASSRGQETNYGYTF
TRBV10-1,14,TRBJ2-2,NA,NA,TGCGCCAGCAGGTTCCAGAGTGACACCGGGGAGCTGTTTTTT,CASRFQSDTGELFF
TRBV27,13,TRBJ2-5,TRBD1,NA,TGTGCCAGCAGTTCCGACAGGGGGGGGACCCAGTACTTC,CASSSDRGGTQYF
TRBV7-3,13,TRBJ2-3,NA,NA,TGTGCCAGCAGCCCAACAGACAGTGGGATGGGGTATTTT,CASSPTDSGMGYF
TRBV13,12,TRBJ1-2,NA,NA,TGTGCCAGCAGCCCAACAGGGCATGGCTACACCTTC,CASSPTGHGYTF
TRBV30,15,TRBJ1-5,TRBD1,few,TGTGCCTGGAGGGGGACAGGCAACGGCAATCAGCCCCAGCATTTT,CAWRGTGNGNQPQHF
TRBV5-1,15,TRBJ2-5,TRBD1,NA,TGCGCCAGCAGCATAGGGACAGCGAGCCAAGAGACCCAGTACTTC,CASSIGTASQETQYF
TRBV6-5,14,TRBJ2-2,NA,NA,TGTGCCAGCAGCTCCTCCGGGATCACCGGGGAGCTGTTTTTT,CASSSSGITGELFF
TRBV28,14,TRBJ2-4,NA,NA,TGTGCCAGCAGTTCCTCCTTCGCTAAAAACATTCAGTACTTC,CASSSSFAKNIQYF
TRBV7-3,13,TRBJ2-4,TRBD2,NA,TGTGCCAGCAGCTTCCAGGGAGGGGACATTCAGTACTTC,CASSFQGGDIQYF
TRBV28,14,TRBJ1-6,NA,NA,TGTGCCAGCATAGCGGGCTCCTATAATTCACCCCTCCACTTT,CASIAGSYNSPLHF
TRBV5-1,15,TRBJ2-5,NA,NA,TGCGCCAGCAGCACCGGTTTCACGGGCCAAGAGACCCAGTACTTC,CASSTGFTGQETQYF
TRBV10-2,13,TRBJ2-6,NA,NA,TGCGCCAGCAGTGAGTCGGGGGCCAACGTCCTGACTTTC,CASSESGANVLTF
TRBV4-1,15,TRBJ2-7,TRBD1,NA,TGCGCCAGCAGCCAAGCACGAGGGGGCAGGTCCCAGCAGTACTTC,CASSQARGGRSQQYF
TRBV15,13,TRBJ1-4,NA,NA,TGTGCCACCAGCAGAGACCCAGGGTGGAAACTGTTTTTT,CATSRDPGWKLFF
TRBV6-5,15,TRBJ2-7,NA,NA,TGTGCCAGCAGTGGACCGGGACACCTCTCCTACGAGCAGTACTTC,CASSGPGHLSYEQYF
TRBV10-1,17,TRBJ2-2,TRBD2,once,TGCGCCAGCATACCGGGACTAGCGGGAGAGGGAACCGGGGAGCTGTTTTTT,CASIPGLAGEGTGELFF
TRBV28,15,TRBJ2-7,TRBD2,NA,TGTGCCAGCACCGTGGGACTAGCGGGAACCTACGAGCAGTACTTC,CASTVGLAGTYEQYF
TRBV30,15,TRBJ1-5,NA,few,TGTGCCTGGAGTGTAGACAAATATAGCAATCAGCCCCAGCATTTT,CAWSVDKYSNQPQHF
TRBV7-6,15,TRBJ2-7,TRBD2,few,TGTGCCAGCAGCCCGTTGGGTAGCGGGGGCTACGAGCAGTACTTC,CASSPLGSGGYEQYF
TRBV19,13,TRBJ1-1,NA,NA,TGTGCCAGTAGTGAGCAACAGAACACTGAAGCTTTCTTT,CASSEQQNTEAFF
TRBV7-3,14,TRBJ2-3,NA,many,TGTGCCAGCAGCTCCGGGACTAGCACAGATACGCAGTATTTT,CASSSGTSTDTQYF
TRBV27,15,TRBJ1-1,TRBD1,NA,TGTGCCAGCAGTTACAGGGGGTTGCTGAACACTGAAGCTTTCTTT,CASSYRGLLNTEAFF
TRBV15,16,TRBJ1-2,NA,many,TGTGCCACCAGCAGAGTAGGGGACATCGAGGCCTATGGCTACACCTTC,CATSRVGDIEAYGYTF
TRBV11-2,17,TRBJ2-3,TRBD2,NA,TGTGCCAGCAGACTCGGGACTAGCGGGAGCGGCACAGATACGCAGTATTTT,CASRLGTSGSGTDTQYF
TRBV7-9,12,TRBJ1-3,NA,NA,TGTGCCAGCAGCTTAGCTGGAAACACCATATATTTT,CASSLAGNTIYF
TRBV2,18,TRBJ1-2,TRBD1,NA,TGTGCCAGCAGTGACAAAGGGACAGGGCGGTGGTTGTACTATGGCTACACCTTC,CASSDKGTGRWLYYGYTF
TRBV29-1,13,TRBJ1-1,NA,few,TGCAGCGTTGGAGTTGGTGGGGGTAGCGGAGCTTTCTTT,CSVGVGGGSGAFF